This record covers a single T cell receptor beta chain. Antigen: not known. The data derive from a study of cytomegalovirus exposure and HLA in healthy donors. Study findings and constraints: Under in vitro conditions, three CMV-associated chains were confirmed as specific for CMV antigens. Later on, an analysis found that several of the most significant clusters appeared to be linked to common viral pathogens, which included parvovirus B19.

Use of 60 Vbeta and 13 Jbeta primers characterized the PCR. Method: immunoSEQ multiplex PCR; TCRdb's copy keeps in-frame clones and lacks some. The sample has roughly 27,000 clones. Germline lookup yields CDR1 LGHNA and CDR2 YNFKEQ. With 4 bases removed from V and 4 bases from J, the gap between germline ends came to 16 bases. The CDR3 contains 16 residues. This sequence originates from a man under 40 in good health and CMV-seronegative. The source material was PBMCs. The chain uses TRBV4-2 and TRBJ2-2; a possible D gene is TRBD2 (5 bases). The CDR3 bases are TGTGCCAGCAGCCCCCCTACCCCGGGAATCACCGGGGAGCTGTTTTTT. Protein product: CASSPPTPGITGELFF.